These T cell receptor beta chains were read from a single sample in a study of molecular identifiers for immune sequencing clone quantification. One entry per CDR3 protein, called by TCRdb with MiXCR from the PCR reads. Altogether about 640,000 distinct CDR3 sequences are present, about 20% being singletons, with the ten largest covering roughly 0.83%. The sequenced sample was naive CD8+ T cells from blood, with Jurkat cell RNA spiked in. The origin of the receptors is a human donor in good health. Some libraries in this study had Jurkat cell RNA spiked in. Each CDR3 is given with its conserved first and last residue. A D gene is named only where the DNA matches it firmly. Some rows mark clone size as missing; the rest say once, few, many or name a class of expanded clone.

size,D,V,J,CDR3,DNA
many,NA,TRBV5-6,TRBJ2-6,CASCPSGANVLTF,TGTGCCAGCTGCCCGTCTGGGGCCAACGTCCTGACTTTC
many,NA,TRBV7-9,TRBJ2-1,CASSPGESSYNEQFF,TGTGCCAGCAGCCCCGGGGAGAGCTCCTACAATGAGCAGTTCTTC
NA,TRBD1,TRBV5-6,TRBJ2-3,CASSLETGSITSTDTQYF,TGTGCCAGCAGCTTGGAGACAGGGAGCATTACTAGCACAGATACGCAGTATTTT
many,NA,TRBV20-1,TRBJ2-7,CSAKPPEAYEQYF,TGCAGTGCTAAACCACCCGAAGCCTACGAGCAGTACTTC
few,NA,TRBV4-1,TRBJ2-5,CASSLSSLGVETQYF,TGCGCCAGCAGCCTTAGCTCCCTAGGCGTAGAGACCCAGTACTTC
few,NA,TRBV30,TRBJ2-7,CAWQRDSYEQYF,TGTGCCTGGCAAAGGGACTCCTACGAGCAGTACTTC
many,TRBD2,TRBV28,TRBJ2-7,CASSLSTSSYEQYF,TGTGCCAGCAGTCTCTCGACTAGCAGCTACGAGCAGTACTTC
NA,NA,TRBV9,TRBJ2-7,CASSVGATYEQYF,TGTGCCAGCAGCGTAGGAGCCACCTACGAGCAGTACTTC
few,NA,TRBV24-1,TRBJ1-4,CATRGTALYNEKLFF,TGTGCCACCAGAGGGACGGCCCTATATAATGAAAAACTGTTTTTT
NA,NA,TRBV27,TRBJ2-1,CASSLRLTYNGQFF,TGTGCCAGCAGTTTACGACTAACCTACAATGGGCAGTTCTTC
many,TRBD2,TRBV24-1,TRBJ2-2,CATTGLADGGELFF,TGTGCCACCACGGGACTAGCGGATGGCGGGGAGCTGTTTTTT
NA,NA,TRBV27,TRBJ1-6,CASSSHDRSRNSPLRF,TGTGCCAGCAGTTCCCACGACCGTAGCAGAAATTCACCCCTCCGCTTT
many,NA,TRBV7-9,TRBJ2-3,CASTFVGHGTDTQYF,TGTGCCAGCACCTTCGTGGGGCATGGCACAGATACGCAGTATTTT
many,NA,TRBV5-6,TRBJ2-3,CASSFSLTDTQYF,TGTGCCAGCAGCTTTAGTCTCACAGATACGCAGTATTTT
NA,NA,TRBV12-2,TRBJ2-1,CASRFPGQGYNERFF,TGTGCAAGTCGCTTCCCGGGACAGGGCTACAATGAGCGGTTCTTC
many,NA,TRBV9,TRBJ1-3,CASSVAGAPGNTIYF,TGTGCCAGCAGCGTAGCGGGGGCGCCGGGAAACACCATATATTTT
many,TRBD2,TRBV6-5,TRBJ2-3,CASSYSTSEEDTQYF,TGTGCCAGCAGTTACTCGACTAGCGAGGAAGATACGCAGTATTTT
few,NA,TRBV9,TRBJ2-3,CASSVYGREDTQYF,TGTGCCAGCAGCGTATACGGGAGAGAAGATACGCAGTATTTT
many,TRBD1,TRBV7-8,TRBJ2-4,CASSPGAYRGLDPLRAKNIQYF,TGTGCCAGCAGCCCCGGGGCCTACAGGGGGTTGGATCCCCTCCGAGCCAAAAACATTCAGTACTTC
many,NA,TRBV7-2,TRBJ1-1,CASSQQAFF,TGTGCCAGCAGCCAACAAGCTTTCTTT